This TCR beta chain came from a study of blood T cell repertoires in COVID-19 (dated by TCRdb to about 2020). For the wider study: Samples from collaborators originated in the United States, Italy and Spain and spanned both the acute and convalescent phases of COVID-19. HLA class I and class II types, where available, came from metadata supplied by the sample provider rather than from assay-based typing. A de-identified subject ID, COVID-19 status, age in years and sex were almost always included in the sample metadata. The samples were drawn from two sources: the first 160 participants of the ongoing ImmuneRACE study, and 1,000 to 1,500 subjects contributed by 6 global collaborators. The prospective study material was composed of cDNA or gDNA derived from T cells, B-cell-depleted T cells, or PBMCs. Deeply sampled blood TCRbeta repertoires from subjects exposed to, actively infected with, or recovered from COVID-19 were included in the dataset. A freely available public database, intended as a resource for researchers studying the immune response to SARS-CoV-2, is where the repertoires were released. On the study overall, not on this receptor specifically: How much clinical and demographic metadata was included differed by source and by participant, and the metadata was provided uncurated.

Trimming costs V 5 bases and J 0 bases, and their ends lie 18 bases apart. The CDR3 has 17 amino acids, counting the end cysteine and phenylalanine. CDR3 DNA is the only sequence kept; it has 51 bases, read in frame from the first base. CDR1 MDHEN and CDR2 SYDVKM are derived from the germline V gene. One collaborating source in Seattle enrolled patients during active infection and followed them longitudinally through the course of disease. The collaborating institutions used their own protocols to collect whole blood in K2EDTA tubes. For TCRbeta analysis, collaborators shipped samples in one of three forms: frozen whole blood, isolated PBMCs, or DNA extracted from either of those sample types. With regard to this clone: The specificity of this receptor is unknown. No quality values exist for individual bases; no much larger clone is one base distant.

TCRbeta CDR3 regions were amplified from genomic DNA by means of the immunoSEQ Assay, a bias-controlled multiplex PCR. The authors processed their data as follows. Within the assay, amplification of reference gene primers was used to estimate how many nucleated cells each sample contained. To quantify the absolute abundance of each unique TCRbeta CDR3 rearrangement, sequence reads were collapsed and filtered. For each sample, productive Simpson clonality was calculated as the square root of Simpson's diversity index across productive rearrangements. TCRdb carries this immuneACCESS record with in-frame sequences only. Its versions omit some clonotypes, under half of them owing to an unresolved V gene in the studies checked, with the rest unexplained. V and J calls and clone size follow that table, whereas D and trimming were derived from the DNA. This sample comprises about 160,000 clones, 75% to 90% of them detected only once. Jointly, the top ten make up around an eighth of the sample.

The sequenced sample consisted of peripheral blood. The receptor comes from a man in his late teens or twenties with COVID-19, enrolled during active disease. The V gene is TRBV28 and the J gene is TRBJ2-3; TRBD2 is a possible D gene, resting on 6 matching bases. The nucleotide sequence reads TGTGCCAGCAGTCAGTTGGGAGGCACGCATAGCACAGATACGCAGTATTTT. This translates into CASSQLGGTHSTDTQYF.